The rows below give T cell receptor beta chains drawn from one sample of a study of blood T cell repertoires in COVID-19. Generated by immunoSEQ multiplex PCR, the TCRdb table keeps only in-frame clones and is missing some. The sample includes about 50,000 clones, approximately 89% of them seen just once. Sequenced: peripheral blood. The receptors here all came from a man aged 55 to 69 with acute or convalescent COVID-19. Each CDR3 is given with its conserved first and last residue. A D gene is named only where the DNA matches it firmly. Part of the rows lack a size; the others show once, few, many or a class for expanded clones.

clone_size j_call v_call d_call cdr3_aa cdr3_nt
- TRBJ2-5 TRBV9 - CASSVGLGGPEETQYF TGTGCCAGCAGCGTAGGTCTCGGAGGGCCAGAGGAGACCCAGTACTTC
- TRBJ2-2 TRBV11-1 TRBD2 CASSSLMGGAGGELFF TGTGCCAGCAGCTCCTTGATGGGAGGGGCCGGCGGGGAGCTGTTTTTT
- TRBJ2-6 TRBV10-1 TRBD1 CASSPQGAGANVLTF TGCGCCAGCAGTCCGCAGGGGGCTGGGGCCAACGTCCTGACTTTC
- TRBJ2-1 TRBV18 - CASSPPYWNEQFF TGTGCCAGCTCACCCCCGTACTGGAATGAGCAGTTCTTC
- TRBJ2-4 TRBV28 - CASSPPAKNIQYF TGTGCCAGCAGTCCTCCGGCCAAAAACATTCAGTACTTC
- TRBJ2-6 TRBV7-3 - CASSLTTGSGANVLTF TGTGCCAGCAGCTTAACGACAGGCTCTGGGGCCAACGTCCTGACTTTC
few TRBJ2-7 TRBV10-3 - CAISELATQSSYEQYF TGTGCCATCAGTGAGCTAGCGACTCAGAGCTCCTACGAGCAGTACTTC
- TRBJ2-7 TRBV28 - CASTKSWGRGEQYF TGTGCCAGCACCAAGAGTTGGGGGCGAGGCGAGCAGTACTTC
- TRBJ1-4 TRBV3-1/TRBV3-2 - CASRRGEEKLFF TGTGCCAGCAGACGGGGAGAGGAAAAACTGTTTTTT
- TRBJ1-1 TRBV19 TRBD1 CASSMAGGKAEAFF TGTGCCAGTAGTATGGCAGGGGGAAAGGCTGAAGCTTTCTTT
- TRBJ2-5 TRBV7-3 - CASSSRRGETQYF TGTGCCAGCAGCTCTAGGCGTGGGGAGACCCAGTACTTC
- TRBJ1-3 TRBV2 - CASSQTPFSGNTIYF TGTGCCAGCAGCCAGACACCTTTCTCTGGAAACACCATATATTTT
few TRBJ2-1 TRBV30 - CAWSVLGRGEQFF TGTGCCTGGAGTGTACTTGGGCGAGGGGAGCAGTTCTTC